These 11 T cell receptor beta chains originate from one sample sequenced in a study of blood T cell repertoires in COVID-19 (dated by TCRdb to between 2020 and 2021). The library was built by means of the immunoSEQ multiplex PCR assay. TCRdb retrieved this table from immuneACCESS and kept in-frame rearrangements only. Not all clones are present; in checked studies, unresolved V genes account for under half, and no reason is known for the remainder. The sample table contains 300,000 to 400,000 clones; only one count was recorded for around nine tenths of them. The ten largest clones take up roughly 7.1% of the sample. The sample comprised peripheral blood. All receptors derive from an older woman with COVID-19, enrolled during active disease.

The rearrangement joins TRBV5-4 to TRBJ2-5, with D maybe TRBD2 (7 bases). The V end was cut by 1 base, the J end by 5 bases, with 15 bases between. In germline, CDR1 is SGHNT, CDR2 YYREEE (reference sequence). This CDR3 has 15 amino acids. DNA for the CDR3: TGTGCCAGCAGCTTGCGTTGGGAGGGGGGGGAGACCCAGTACTTC. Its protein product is CASSLRWEGGETQYF.

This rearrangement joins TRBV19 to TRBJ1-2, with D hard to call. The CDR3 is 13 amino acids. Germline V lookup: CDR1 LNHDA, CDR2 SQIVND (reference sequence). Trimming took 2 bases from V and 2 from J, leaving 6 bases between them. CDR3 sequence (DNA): TGTGCCAGTAGTATAACGGTCAACTATGGCTACACCTTC. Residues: CASSITVNYGYTF.

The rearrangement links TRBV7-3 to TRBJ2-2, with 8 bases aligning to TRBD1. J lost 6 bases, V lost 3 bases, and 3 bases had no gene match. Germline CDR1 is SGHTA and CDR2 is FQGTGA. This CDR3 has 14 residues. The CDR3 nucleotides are TGTGCCAGCAGCTTTCAGGGGGCGCCCGGGGAGCTGTTTTTT. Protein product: CASSFQGAPGELFF.

The CDR3 region is CASSPTGWDNQPQHF. As DNA, the CDR3 is TGTGCCAGCTCACCAACAGGGTGGGACAATCAGCCCCAGCATTTT. The chain recombines TRBV18 with TRBJ1-5, with a possible D match to TRBD1 (6 bases). Between the trimmed V and J ends, which lost 2 bases and 3 bases, there was a span of 11 bases. The CDR3 runs to 15 residues. Germline V gives CDR1 KGHSH, CDR2 LQKENI. The whole variable domain, filled in from reference TRBV18 and TRBJ1-5, reads NAGVMQNPRHLVRRRGQEARLRCSPMKGHSHVYWYRQLPEEGLKFMVYLQKENIIDESGMPKERFSAEFPKEGPSILRIQQVVRGDSAAYFCASSPTGWDNQPQHFGDGTRLSIL.

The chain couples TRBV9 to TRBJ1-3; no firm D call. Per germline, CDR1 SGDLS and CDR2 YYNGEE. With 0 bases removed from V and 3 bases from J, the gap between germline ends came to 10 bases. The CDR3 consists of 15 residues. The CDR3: CASSVEEGGGNTIYF. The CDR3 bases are TGTGCCAGCAGCGTAGAGGAGGGAGGTGGAAACACCATATATTTT.

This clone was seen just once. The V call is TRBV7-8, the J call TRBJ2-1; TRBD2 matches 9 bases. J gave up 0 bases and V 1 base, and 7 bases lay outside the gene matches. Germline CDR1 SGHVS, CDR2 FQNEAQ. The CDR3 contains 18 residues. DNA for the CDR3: TGTGCCAGCAGCTTAGTGATTAGCGGGGGCCTCTCCTACAATGAGCAGTTCTTC. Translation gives CASSLVISGGLSYNEQFF.

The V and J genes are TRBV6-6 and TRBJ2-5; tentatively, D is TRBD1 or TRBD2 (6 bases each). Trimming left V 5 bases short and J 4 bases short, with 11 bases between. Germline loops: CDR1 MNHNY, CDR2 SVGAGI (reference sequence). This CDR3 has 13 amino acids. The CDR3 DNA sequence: TGTGCCAGCAGTCGACTAGGGGGAGAGACCCAGTACTTC. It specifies CASSRLGGETQYF.

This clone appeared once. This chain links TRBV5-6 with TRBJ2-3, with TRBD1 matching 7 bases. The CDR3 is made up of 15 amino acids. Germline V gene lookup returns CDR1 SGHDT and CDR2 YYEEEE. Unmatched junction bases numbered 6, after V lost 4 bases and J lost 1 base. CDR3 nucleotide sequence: TGTGCCAGCAGCAGCTACCAGGGGGGCACAGATACGCAGTATTTT. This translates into CASSSYQGGTDTQYF.

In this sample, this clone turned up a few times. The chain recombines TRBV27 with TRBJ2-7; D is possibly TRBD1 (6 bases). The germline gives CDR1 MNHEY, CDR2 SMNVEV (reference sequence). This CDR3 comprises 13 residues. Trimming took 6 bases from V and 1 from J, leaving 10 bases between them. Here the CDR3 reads CASRLQGSYEQYF. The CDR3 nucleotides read TGTGCCAGCAGATTACAGGGATCCTACGAGCAGTACTTC.

CDR3 protein: CASRQGSKGQELFF. The DNA for the CDR3 is TGTGCCAGCAGGCAGGGCTCAAAGGGACAGGAACTGTTTTTT. J is TRBJ1-4 and V is TRBV21-1; TRBD1 is taken as the D call from the table, unchecked against the DNA. TRBV21-1 constitutes a pseudogene. The CDR3 contains 14 residues.

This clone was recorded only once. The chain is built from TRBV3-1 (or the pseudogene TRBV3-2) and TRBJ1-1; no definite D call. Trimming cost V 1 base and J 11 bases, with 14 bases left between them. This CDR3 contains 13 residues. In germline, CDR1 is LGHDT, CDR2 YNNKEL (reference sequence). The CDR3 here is CASSQGAPSAAFF. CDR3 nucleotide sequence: TGTGCCAGCAGCCAAGGAGCGCCATCGGCGGCTTTCTTT.